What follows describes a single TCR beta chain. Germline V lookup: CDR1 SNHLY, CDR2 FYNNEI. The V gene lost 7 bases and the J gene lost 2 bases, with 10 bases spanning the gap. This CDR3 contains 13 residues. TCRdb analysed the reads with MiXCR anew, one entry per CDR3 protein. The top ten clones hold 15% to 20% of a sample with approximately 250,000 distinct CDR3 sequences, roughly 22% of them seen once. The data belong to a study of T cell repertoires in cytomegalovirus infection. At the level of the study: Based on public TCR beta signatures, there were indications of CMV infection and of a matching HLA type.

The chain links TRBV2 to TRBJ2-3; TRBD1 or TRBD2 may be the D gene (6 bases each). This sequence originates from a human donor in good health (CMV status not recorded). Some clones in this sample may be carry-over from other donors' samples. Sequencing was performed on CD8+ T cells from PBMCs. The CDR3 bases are TGTGCCAGCACGGAGGGGGACACAGATACGCAGTATTTT. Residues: CASTEGDTDTQYF.